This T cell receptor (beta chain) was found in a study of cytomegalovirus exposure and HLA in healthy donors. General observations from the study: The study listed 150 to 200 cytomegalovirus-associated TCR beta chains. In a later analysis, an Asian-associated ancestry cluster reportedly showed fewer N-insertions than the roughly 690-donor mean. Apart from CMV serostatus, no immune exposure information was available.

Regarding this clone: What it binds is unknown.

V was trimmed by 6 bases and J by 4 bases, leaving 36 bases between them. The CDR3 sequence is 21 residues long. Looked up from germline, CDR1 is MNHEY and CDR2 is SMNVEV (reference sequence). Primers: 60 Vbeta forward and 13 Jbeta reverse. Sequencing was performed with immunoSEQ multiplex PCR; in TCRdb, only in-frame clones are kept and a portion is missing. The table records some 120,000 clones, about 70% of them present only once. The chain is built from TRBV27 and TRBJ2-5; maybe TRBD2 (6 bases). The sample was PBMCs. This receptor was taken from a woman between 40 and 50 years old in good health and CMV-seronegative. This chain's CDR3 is CASRRPSDSSTGYTWRETQYF. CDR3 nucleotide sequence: TGTGCCAGCAGGCGGCCTAGCGACAGTAGCACCGGCTATACTTGGCGAGAGACCCAGTACTTC.